This T cell receptor (beta chain) was captured by sequencing in a study of blood T cell repertoires in COVID-19. Profiling relied on immunoSEQ multiplex PCR, and the TCRdb table lists in-frame clones only, not all of them. Among 190,000 or so clones, 87% were seen once, and the ten largest hold 6.2%. About this clone itself: This sample includes further DNA sequences coding for the same CDR3.

Sequencing input: peripheral blood. The sequence derives from a man aged 55 to 69 who had recovered from COVID-19.

The CDR3 is CASSQVETGNYEQYF. The CDR3 nucleotides read TGCGCCAGCAGCCAAGTCGAAACCGGTAACTACGAGCAGTACTTC. This chain joins TRBV4-3 and TRBJ2-7; no definite D call. The germline V and J ends were trimmed by 1 base and 3 bases, with 13 bases remaining between them. CDR3 length: 15 residues. In germline, CDR1 is LGHNA, CDR2 YSLEER.